This T cell receptor beta chain comes out of a study of PD-L1 blockade in urothelial cancer. Study results and caveats: There were more tumor-infiltrating T lymphocytes in patients with durable benefit.

Sequenced by immunoSEQ multiplex PCR; TCRdb stores in-frame clones only, minus some. Among roughly 450 clones listed, roughly a quarter were seen once. In this sample, this clone turned up a few times. The antigen is unknown. With 4 bases removed from V and 6 bases from J, the gap between germline ends came to 19 bases. Germline assignment: CDR1 SGDLS and CDR2 YYNGEE. This CDR3 comprises 15 residues. The sample consisted of tumor tissue, taken before atezolizumab (anti-PD-L1) treatment. The sequence was obtained from a man in his 60s with urothelial cancer. The chain carries TRBV9 and TRBJ1-1; tentative D call: TRBD1 (6 bases). CDR3 region: CASSPRTVPSAEAFF. For the CDR3, the DNA is TGTGCCAGCAGCCCACGGACAGTCCCGAGCGCTGAAGCTTTCTTT.